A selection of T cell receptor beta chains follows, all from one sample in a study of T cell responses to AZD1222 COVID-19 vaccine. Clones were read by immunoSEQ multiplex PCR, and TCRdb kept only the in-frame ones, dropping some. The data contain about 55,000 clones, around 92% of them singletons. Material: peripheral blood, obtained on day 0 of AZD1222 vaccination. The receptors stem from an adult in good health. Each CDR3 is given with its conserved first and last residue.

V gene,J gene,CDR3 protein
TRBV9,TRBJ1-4,CASSRSGQAGKLFF
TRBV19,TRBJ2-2,CASSIEPGGPGELFF
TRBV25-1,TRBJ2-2,CASRKRTDTGELFF
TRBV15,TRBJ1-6,CATSSGHLSSYNSPLHF
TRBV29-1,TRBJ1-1,CSVGGLTSTEAFF
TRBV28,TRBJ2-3,CASSFQTGAGDTQYF
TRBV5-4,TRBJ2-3,CASSLGTGGADTQYF
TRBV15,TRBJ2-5,CATSRGGASGSQETQYF
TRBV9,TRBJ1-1,CASSVAGLNTEAFF
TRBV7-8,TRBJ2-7,CASSRGGASTPYEQYF
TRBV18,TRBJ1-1,CASSPQRRENTEAFF
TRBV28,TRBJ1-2,CASSFGGSIYGYTF
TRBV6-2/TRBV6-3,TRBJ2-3,CASSSADTQYF
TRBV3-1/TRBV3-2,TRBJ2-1,CASSQEGREQFF
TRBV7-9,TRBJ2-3,CASSLAERDTQYF
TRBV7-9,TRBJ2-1,CASSFGTMHEQFF
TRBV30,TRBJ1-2,CAWSVGQGTYGYTF
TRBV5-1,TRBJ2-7,CASSPRTDGYEQYF
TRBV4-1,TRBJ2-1,CASSQQQGNEQFF
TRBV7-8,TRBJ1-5,CASSRTGEHQPQHF
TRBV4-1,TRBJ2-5,CASSQDPAGVRETQYF
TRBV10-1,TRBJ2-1,CASSRDNNVNEQFF
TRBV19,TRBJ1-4,CASGSSATNEKLFF
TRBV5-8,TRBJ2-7,CASSPSYEQYF
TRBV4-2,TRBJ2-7,CASSQDREGLGSRYEQYF
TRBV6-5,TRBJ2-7,CASSPRTSGGSEQYF
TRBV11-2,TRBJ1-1,CASSLGDGVFSEAFF
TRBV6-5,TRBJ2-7,CASSTRAGGRYEQYF
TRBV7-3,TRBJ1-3,CASSPNPGVSGNTIYF
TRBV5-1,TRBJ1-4,CASSSGTENEKLFF
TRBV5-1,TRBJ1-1,CASSLGGWNTEAFF
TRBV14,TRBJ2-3,CASSQVGVDTQYF
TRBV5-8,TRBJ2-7,CASSPYEQYF
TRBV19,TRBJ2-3,CASSETGSADTQYF
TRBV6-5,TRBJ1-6,CASRPSRGFGSPLHF
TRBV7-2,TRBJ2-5,CASSFASSTSGRVETQYF
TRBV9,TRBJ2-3,CASSVGEASTDTQYF
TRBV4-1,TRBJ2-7,CASSQEGTSGRADEQYF
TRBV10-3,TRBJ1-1,CAISEFGQGGTEAFF
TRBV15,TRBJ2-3,CATSREGDTQYF
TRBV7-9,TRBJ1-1,CASSLEGMLSSEAFF
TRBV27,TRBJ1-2,CASSPTGGVNYGYTF